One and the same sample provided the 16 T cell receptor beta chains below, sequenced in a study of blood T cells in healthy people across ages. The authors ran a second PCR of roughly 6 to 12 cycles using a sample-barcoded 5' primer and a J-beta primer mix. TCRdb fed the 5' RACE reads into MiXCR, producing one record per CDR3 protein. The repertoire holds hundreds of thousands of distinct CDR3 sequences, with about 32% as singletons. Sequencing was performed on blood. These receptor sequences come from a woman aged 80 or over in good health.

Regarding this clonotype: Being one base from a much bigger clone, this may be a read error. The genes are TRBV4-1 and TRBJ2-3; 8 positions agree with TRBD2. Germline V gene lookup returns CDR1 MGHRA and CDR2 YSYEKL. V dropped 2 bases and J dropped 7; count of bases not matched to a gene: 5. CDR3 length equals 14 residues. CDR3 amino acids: CASSQREGGNTQYF. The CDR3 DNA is TGCGCCAGCAGCCAACGGGAGGGCGGGAATACGCAGTATTTT.

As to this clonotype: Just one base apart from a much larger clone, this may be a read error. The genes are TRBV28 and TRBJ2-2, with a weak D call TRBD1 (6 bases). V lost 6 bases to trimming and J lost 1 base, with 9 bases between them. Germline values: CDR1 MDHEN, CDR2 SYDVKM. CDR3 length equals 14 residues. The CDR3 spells CASRSDRNTGELFF. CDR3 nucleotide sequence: TGTGCCAGCAGATCGGACAGGAACACCGGGGAGCTGTTTTTT.

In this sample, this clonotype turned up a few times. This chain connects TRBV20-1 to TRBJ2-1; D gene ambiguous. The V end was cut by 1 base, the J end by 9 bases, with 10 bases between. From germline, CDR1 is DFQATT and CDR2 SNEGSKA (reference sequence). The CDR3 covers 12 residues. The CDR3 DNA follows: TGCAGTGCTAGAGTGTCCTCCAGTGAGCAGTTCTTC. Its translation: CSARVSSSEQFF.

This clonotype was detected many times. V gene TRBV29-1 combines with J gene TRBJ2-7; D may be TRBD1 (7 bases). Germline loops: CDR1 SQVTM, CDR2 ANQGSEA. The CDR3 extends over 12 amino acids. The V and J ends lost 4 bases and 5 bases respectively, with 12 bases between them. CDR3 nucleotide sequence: TGCAGCGTTGTGGGCAGGGGGGACGAGCAGTACTTC. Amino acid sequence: CSVVGRGDEQYF.

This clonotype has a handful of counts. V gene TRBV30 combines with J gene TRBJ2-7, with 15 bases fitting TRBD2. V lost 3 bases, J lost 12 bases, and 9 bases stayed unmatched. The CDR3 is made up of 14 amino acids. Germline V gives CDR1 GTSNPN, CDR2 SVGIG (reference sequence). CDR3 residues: CAWSSLGLAGGRYF. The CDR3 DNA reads TGTGCCTGGAGCAGTTTGGGACTAGCGGGGGGAAGGTACTTC.

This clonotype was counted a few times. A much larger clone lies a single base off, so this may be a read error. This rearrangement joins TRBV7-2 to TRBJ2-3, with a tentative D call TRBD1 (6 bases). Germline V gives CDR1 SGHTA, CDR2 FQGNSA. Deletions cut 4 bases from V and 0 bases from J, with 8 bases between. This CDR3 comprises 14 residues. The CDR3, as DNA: TGTGCCAGCAGCTGCGACAGGAGCACAGATACGCAGTATTTT. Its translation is CASSCDRSTDTQYF.

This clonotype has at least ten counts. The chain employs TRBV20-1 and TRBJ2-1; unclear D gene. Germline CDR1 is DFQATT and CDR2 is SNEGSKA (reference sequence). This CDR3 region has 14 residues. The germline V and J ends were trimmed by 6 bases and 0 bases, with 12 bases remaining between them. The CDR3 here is CSARGRVSYNEQFF. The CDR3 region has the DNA TGCAGTGCCCGTGGAAGGGTCTCCTACAATGAGCAGTTCTTC.

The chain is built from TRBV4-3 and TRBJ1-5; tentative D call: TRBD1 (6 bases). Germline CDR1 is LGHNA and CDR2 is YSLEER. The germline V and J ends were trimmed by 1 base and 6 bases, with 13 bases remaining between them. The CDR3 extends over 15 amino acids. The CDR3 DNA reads TGCGCCAGCAGCCAAGGGACAGAAAAGGGTCAGCCCCAGCATTTT. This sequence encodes CASSQGTEKGQPQHF.

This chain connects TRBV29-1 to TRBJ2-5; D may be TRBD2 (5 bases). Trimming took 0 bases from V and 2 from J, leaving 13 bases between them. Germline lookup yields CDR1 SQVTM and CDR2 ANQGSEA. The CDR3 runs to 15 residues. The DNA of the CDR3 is TGCAGCGTTGAAGAAGGGAGCGAAGAACAAGAGACCCAGTACTTC. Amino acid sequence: CSVEEGSEEQETQYF.

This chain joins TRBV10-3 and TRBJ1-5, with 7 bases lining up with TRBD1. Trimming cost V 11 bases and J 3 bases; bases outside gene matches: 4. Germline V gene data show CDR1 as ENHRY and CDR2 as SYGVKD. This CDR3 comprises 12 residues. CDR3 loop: CAVGQDNQPQHF. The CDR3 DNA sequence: TGTGCCGTCGGACAGGACAATCAGCCCCAGCATTTT.

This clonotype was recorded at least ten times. CDR3 in amino acids: CSAKGLAGTSSYNEQFF. The CDR3 nucleotides are TGCAGTGCCAAGGGACTAGCGGGAACTAGCTCCTACAATGAGCAGTTCTTC. V is TRBV20-1 and J is TRBJ2-1, with TRBD2 matching 13 bases. The CDR3 runs to 17 residues. Germline assignment: CDR1 DFQATT and CDR2 SNEGSKA (reference sequence). V was clipped by 6 bases and J by 0 bases; unmatched bases: 8.

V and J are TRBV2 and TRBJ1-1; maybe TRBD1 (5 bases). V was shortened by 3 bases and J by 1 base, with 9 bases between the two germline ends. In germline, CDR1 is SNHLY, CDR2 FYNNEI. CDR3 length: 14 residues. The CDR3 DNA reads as TGTGCCAGCAGTGACAGGGCCGCGAACACTGAAGCTTTCTTT. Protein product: CASSDRAANTEAFF.

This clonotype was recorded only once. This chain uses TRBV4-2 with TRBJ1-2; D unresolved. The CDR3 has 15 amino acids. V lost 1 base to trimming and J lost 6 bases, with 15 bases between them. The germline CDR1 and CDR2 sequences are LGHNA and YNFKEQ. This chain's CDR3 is CASSQVSGLKNGYTF. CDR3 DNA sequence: TGTGCCAGCAGCCAAGTTTCAGGTCTAAAGAATGGCTACACCTTC.

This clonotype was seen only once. In nucleotides, the CDR3 is TGTGCCAGCAGCGTAGATGATACCCTCTCCTACAATGAGCAGTTCTTC. Translating it yields CASSVDDTLSYNEQFF. This chain connects TRBV9 to TRBJ2-1; no clear D. Germline V lookup: CDR1 SGDLS, CDR2 YYNGEE. There are 16 residues in the CDR3. V was trimmed by 0 bases and J by 0 bases, leaving 10 bases between them.

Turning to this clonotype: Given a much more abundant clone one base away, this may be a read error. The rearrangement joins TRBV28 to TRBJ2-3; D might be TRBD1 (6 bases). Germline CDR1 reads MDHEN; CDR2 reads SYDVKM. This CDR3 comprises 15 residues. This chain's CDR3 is CASSSGTSYTDTQCF. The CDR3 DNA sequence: TGTGCCAGCAGTTCCGGGACATCGTACACAGATACGCAGTGTTTT.

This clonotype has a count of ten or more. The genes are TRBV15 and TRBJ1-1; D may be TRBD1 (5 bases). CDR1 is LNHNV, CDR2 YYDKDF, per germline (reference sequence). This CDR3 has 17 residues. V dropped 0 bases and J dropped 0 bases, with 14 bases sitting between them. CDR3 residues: CATSRDADTFMNTEAFF. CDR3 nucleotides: TGTGCCACCAGCAGAGATGCGGACACCTTCATGAACACTGAAGCTTTCTTT.